The 27 T cell receptor beta chains in this list originate from one sample, sequenced in a study of shared T cell receptors in the human thymus. Repertoires were generated with immunoSEQ multiplex PCR, while TCRdb's copy carries only in-frame clones and drops some. The sample records 500,000 to 550,000 clones, about 84% being singletons. These same data were also listed under a study on human thymus T cells.

The sample consisted of thymocytes. Source of these receptors: a boy under two years old with a congenital heart defect.

The chain links TRBV6-4 to TRBJ1-5, with TRBD1 matching 8 bases. V dropped 8 bases and J dropped 0; count of bases not matched to a gene: 15. The germline V gene has CDR1 MRHNA and CDR2 SNTAGT. The CDR3 loop spans 18 amino acids. The CDR3 DNA follows: TGTGCCAGCGCTGTCTTTACCAGGGGGCATTGTAGCAATCAGCCCCAGCATTTT. Amino acids: CASAVFTRGHCSNQPQHF.

V usage is TRBV30 and J usage is TRBJ2-1, with 9 nucleotides matching TRBD2. This CDR3 region has 15 residues. Germline values: CDR1 GTSNPN, CDR2 SVGIG (reference sequence). The junction had 12 bases not matched to a gene; V was cut back by 3 bases and J by 9 bases. The CDR3 is CAWSRVGLASCEQFF. The DNA of the CDR3 is TGTGCCTGGAGCAGGGTAGGACTAGCGTCTTGTGAGCAGTTCTTC.

CDR3 nucleotide sequence: TGTGCCAGCAGCGCTTCCACGCGGGGGGATGAGCAGTTCTTC. It specifies CASSASTRGDEQFF. This chain joins TRBV4-2 and TRBJ2-1; the match to TRBD2 covers 8 bases. V dropped 5 bases and J dropped 8; count of bases not matched to a gene: 8. Germline V gene data show CDR1 as LGHNA and CDR2 as YNFKEQ. There are 14 residues in the CDR3.

CDR3 amino acids: CAFPPEQTSEYQETQYF. CDR3 bases: TGTGCCTTCCCTCCGGAACAAACTAGCGAGTACCAAGAGACCCAGTACTTC. V usage is TRBV2 and J usage is TRBJ2-5, with 7 bases identical to TRBD2. Looked up from germline, CDR1 is SNHLY and CDR2 is FYNNEI. V trimming: 11 bases; J trimming: 0 bases; junction bases outside the gene matches: 18. The CDR3 runs 17 residues. The full variable domain, rest sourced from reference TRBV2 and TRBJ2-5, is EPEVTQTPSHQVTQMGQEVILRCVPISNHLYFYWYRQILGQKVEFLVSFYNNEISEKSEIFDDQFSVERPDGSNFTLKIRSTKLEDSAMYFCAFPPEQTSEYQETQYFGPGTRLLVL.

The V gene is TRBV15, the J gene TRBJ2-7; tentatively, D is TRBD2 (5 bases). Germline assignment: CDR1 LNHNV and CDR2 YYDKDF (reference sequence). V lost 8 bases, J lost 7 bases, and 21 bases lay in between. There are 14 residues in the CDR3. CDR3 region: CATVSDGMAKEQYF. CDR3 coding DNA: TGTGCCACCGTAAGTGACGGGATGGCTAAAGAGCAGTACTTC.

This chain joins TRBV4-1 and TRBJ2-2; 12 bases are shared with TRBD2. Germline trimming cut 3 bases from V and 6 bases from J; bases unmatched to any gene: 5. This CDR3 is built from 16 residues. The V gene's germline CDR1 is MGHRA and CDR2 YSYEKL. The CDR3 region is CASSHLTSGSPGELFF. CDR3 nucleotides: TGCGCCAGCAGCCACCTGACTAGCGGGAGCCCCGGGGAGCTGTTTTTT.

The chain joins TRBV19 to TRBJ2-6; no reliable D call. Germline loops: CDR1 LNHDA, CDR2 SQIVND (reference sequence). The V end was cut by 7 bases, the J end by 4 bases, with 11 bases between. The CDR3 contains 14 residues. For the CDR3, the DNA is TGTGCCAGTATTGTCAAAGCCGGGGCCAACGTCCTGACTTTC. This sequence encodes CASIVKAGANVLTF.

The chain combines TRBV4-2 with TRBJ2-7, with TRBD2 identical over 9 bases. Trimming at V came to 5 bases and at J to 1 base, leaving 6 bases not matched to a gene. The CDR3 runs 15 residues. Germline values: CDR1 LGHNA, CDR2 YNFKEQ. Here the CDR3 reads CASSGPAGGSYEQYF. Written as DNA, the CDR3 is TGTGCCAGCAGCGGGCCAGCGGGAGGTTCCTACGAGCAGTACTTC.

The chain carries TRBV2 and TRBJ2-5, with D maybe TRBD1 (6 bases). V was pared by 4 bases and J by 1 base, with 16 bases between. The CDR3 covers 16 residues. The V gene's germline CDR1 is SNHLY and CDR2 FYNNEI. Here the CDR3 reads CASSVNTGIPQETQYF. CDR3 in DNA: TGTGCCAGCAGTGTGAATACAGGGATCCCCCAAGAGACCCAGTACTTC.

This clone was observed once. J is TRBJ2-3 and V is TRBV7-9; the match to TRBD2 covers 13 bases. The CDR3 runs 18 residues. Per the germline V gene, CDR1 is SEHNR and CDR2 is FQNEAQ (reference sequence). The V segment lost 5 bases and the J segment 0 bases; nucleotides outside the gene matches: 8. DNA for the CDR3: TGTGCCAGCAGCCTAACTAGCGGGAGGGCAATAAGCACAGATACGCAGTATTTT. Protein product: CASSLTSGRAISTDTQYF.

The chain carries TRBV6-5 and TRBJ2-3, with D hard to call. V gave up 9 bases and J gave up 1 base, with 11 bases separating them. The CDR3 is 13 residues long. Germline CDR1 is MNHEY and CDR2 is SVGAGI. The DNA for the CDR3 is TGTGCCAGTTCTGTAGCCGGCACAGATACGCAGTATTTT. This translates into CASSVAGTDTQYF.

The chain combines TRBV6-1 with TRBJ2-5; tentative D call: TRBD2 (6 bases). Trimming took 2 bases from V and 4 from J, leaving 17 bases between them. CDR1 is MNHNS, CDR2 SASEGT, per germline. The CDR3 covers 16 residues. The CDR3 DNA sequence: TGTGCCAGCAGTGAAAAAGGGACTCTGCGGGGAGAGACCCAGTACTTC. Amino acid sequence: CASSEKGTLRGETQYF.

The rearrangement joins TRBV7-8 to TRBJ1-2, with 8 bases that match TRBD1. This CDR3 comprises 18 residues. V was clipped by 5 bases and J by 3 bases; unmatched bases: 17. Germline values: CDR1 SGHVS, CDR2 FQNEAQ. Written as DNA, the CDR3 is TGTGCCAGCAGCCCTCTCCTCCGGGACAGGCGAACCCACTATGGCTACACCTTC. This encodes CASSPLLRDRRTHYGYTF.

This rearrangement joins TRBV7-2 to TRBJ2-4, with TRBD2 as a possible D gene (5 bases). This CDR3 is built from 14 residues. Per germline, CDR1 SGHTA and CDR2 FQGNSA. The V and J ends lost 6 bases and 1 base respectively, with 10 bases between them. The CDR3 protein is CASRATGAKNIQYF. The DNA of the CDR3 is TGTGCCAGCAGGGCGACGGGGGCCAAAAACATTCAGTACTTC.

This clone appeared a few times. The rearrangement joins TRBV6-6 to TRBJ2-1, with TRBD2 matching over 14 bases. In germline, CDR1 is MNHNY, CDR2 SVGAGI (reference sequence). CDR3 length equals 15 residues. J was trimmed by 6 bases and V by 6 bases; bases with no gene match: 4. CDR3 in amino acids: CASSPTSGRGNEQFF. Written as DNA, the CDR3 is TGTGCCAGCAGCCCGACTAGCGGGAGGGGCAATGAGCAGTTCTTC.

The V and J genes are TRBV4-1 and TRBJ2-7, with TRBD2 matching 8 bases. With V trimmed by 0 bases and J by 5 bases, 9 bases remained unmatched. Germline V lookup: CDR1 MGHRA, CDR2 YSYEKL. There are 16 residues in the CDR3. In DNA form, the CDR3 reads TGCGCCAGCAGCCAAGATCGTACGGGAGGGTCCAACGAGCAGTACTTC. The encoded protein is CASSQDRTGGSNEQYF.

The genes are TRBV20-1 and TRBJ2-7; D not certain. V lost 3 bases and J 12 bases, leaving 12 bases between the germline ends. The CDR3 extends over 10 amino acids. CDR1 and CDR2 from the germline V gene are DFQATT and SNEGSKA (reference sequence). CDR3 nucleotides: TGCAGTGCTAGTGACGAGGTGCGGTACTTC. As protein: CSASDEVRYF.

This clone has a handful of counts. The V call is TRBV7-9, the J call TRBJ1-1, with D perhaps TRBD1 (5 bases). The CDR3 has 15 amino acids. The germline CDR1 and CDR2 sequences are SEHNR and FQNEAQ (reference sequence). Trimming removed 1 base at V and 3 bases at J, with 12 bases between. CDR3 sequence reads: CASSLEQGAHTEAFF. DNA of the CDR3: TGTGCCAGCAGCTTAGAGCAGGGTGCACACACTGAAGCTTTCTTT.

The V and J genes are TRBV7-6 and TRBJ2-3; 9 bases are shared with TRBD2. The J segment lost 1 base and the V segment lost 5 bases, leaving 7 bases of the junction unmatched. Germline CDR1 SGHVS, CDR2 FNYEAQ. This CDR3 comprises 16 residues. The CDR3 sequence is CASSASGRSGTDTQYF. The DNA of the CDR3 is TGTGCCAGCAGCGCAAGCGGGAGGAGCGGCACAGATACGCAGTATTTT.

A single count supports this clone. The chain employs TRBV5-1 and TRBJ1-2, with D maybe TRBD1 (5 bases). V was pared by 5 bases and J by 0 bases, with 11 bases between. The CDR3 runs to 14 residues. Germline values: CDR1 SGHRS, CDR2 YFSETQ. In DNA, the CDR3 is TGCGCCAGCAGTTCGCGGGACCCTAACTATGGCTACACCTTC. Its protein product is CASSSRDPNYGYTF.

This clone was detected once. The chain uses TRBV15 and TRBJ2-4; 9 bases align to TRBD1. V dropped 0 bases and J dropped 8; count of bases not matched to a gene: 8. Germline V gene data show CDR1 as LNHNV and CDR2 as YYDKDF (reference sequence). The CDR3 is 16 residues long. Here the CDR3 DNA reads TGTGCCACCAGCAGAGATCGGACAGGGGATTTTGACATTCAGTACTTC. The encoded protein is CATSRDRTGDFDIQYF.

The CDR3 sequence: CASSTRLNTDTQYF. The CDR3 DNA reads as TGTGCCAGCAGTACGAGACTCAACACAGATACGCAGTATTTT. The chain joins TRBV6-5 to TRBJ2-3; D remains unclear. The length of the CDR3 is 14 residues. Between the trimmed V and J ends, which lost 5 bases and 2 bases, there was a span of 11 bases. CDR1 and CDR2 from the germline V gene are MNHEY and SVGAGI.

The genes are TRBV7-2 and TRBJ1-5, with TRBD1 matching over 9 bases. This CDR3 contains 15 residues. Per germline, CDR1 SGHTA and CDR2 FQGNSA. Trimming at V came to 5 bases and at J to 6 bases, leaving 8 bases not matched to a gene. Here the CDR3 reads CASSQQGALVQPQHF. The CDR3 DNA is TGTGCCAGCAGCCAACAGGGGGCGCTGGTTCAGCCCCAGCATTTT.

This clone was seen just once. The CDR3 DNA sequence: TGCGCCAGCAGATCCAAGATCGGGGGGTACGAGCAGTACTTC. Translation gives CASRSKIGGYEQYF. The rearrangement links TRBV4-1 to TRBJ2-7; TRBD2 matches at 7 bases. The CDR3 consists of 14 residues. Germline V lookup: CDR1 MGHRA, CDR2 YSYEKL. J was trimmed by 4 bases and V by 6 bases; bases with no gene match: 9.

The table lists this clone with a count of one. V gene TRBV11-2 combines with J gene TRBJ2-1; the match to TRBD1 covers 8 bases. After removal of 9 bases from V and 2 bases from J, the junction contained 3 bases not matched to a gene. CDR1 is SGHAT, CDR2 FQNNGV, per germline. There are 13 residues in the CDR3. The CDR3 DNA reads TGTGCCAGTACGACAGGGGCCTACAATGAGCAGTTCTTC. It yields the protein CASTTGAYNEQFF.

The V gene is TRBV30, the J gene TRBJ2-4, with D possibly TRBD2 on 6 matching bases. CDR1 and CDR2 from the germline V gene are GTSNPN and SVGIG (reference sequence). There are 13 residues in the CDR3. Trimming removed 2 bases from V and 8 bases from J, with 13 bases in between. The DNA for the CDR3 is TGTGCCTGGAGTACCCCGGGGGTGGACATTCAGTACTTC. Translating gives CAWSTPGVDIQYF.

The V gene is TRBV10-3, the J gene TRBJ2-7; 7 bases line up with TRBD2. V was pared by 8 bases and J by 7 bases, with 5 bases of the junction left unmatched. The germline CDR1 and CDR2 sequences are ENHRY and SYGVKD. The CDR3 runs 11 residues. CDR3 loop: CAIGREGEQYF. The CDR3 nucleotides are TGTGCCATCGGGAGGGAGGGTGAGCAGTACTTC.